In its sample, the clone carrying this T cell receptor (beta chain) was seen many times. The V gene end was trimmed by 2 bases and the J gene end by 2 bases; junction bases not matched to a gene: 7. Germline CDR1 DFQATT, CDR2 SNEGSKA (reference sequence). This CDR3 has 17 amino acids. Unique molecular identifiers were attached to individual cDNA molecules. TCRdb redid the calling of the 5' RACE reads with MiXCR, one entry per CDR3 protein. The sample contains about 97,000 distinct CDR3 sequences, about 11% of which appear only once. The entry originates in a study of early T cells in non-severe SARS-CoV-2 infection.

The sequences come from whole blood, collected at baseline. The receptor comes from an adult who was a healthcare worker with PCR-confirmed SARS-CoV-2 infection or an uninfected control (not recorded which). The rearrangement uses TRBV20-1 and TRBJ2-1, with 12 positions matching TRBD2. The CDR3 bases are TGCAGTGCTAGATTTCACGGACTAGCGGGACCCTACAATGAGCAGTTCTTC. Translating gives CSARFHGLAGPYNEQFF.